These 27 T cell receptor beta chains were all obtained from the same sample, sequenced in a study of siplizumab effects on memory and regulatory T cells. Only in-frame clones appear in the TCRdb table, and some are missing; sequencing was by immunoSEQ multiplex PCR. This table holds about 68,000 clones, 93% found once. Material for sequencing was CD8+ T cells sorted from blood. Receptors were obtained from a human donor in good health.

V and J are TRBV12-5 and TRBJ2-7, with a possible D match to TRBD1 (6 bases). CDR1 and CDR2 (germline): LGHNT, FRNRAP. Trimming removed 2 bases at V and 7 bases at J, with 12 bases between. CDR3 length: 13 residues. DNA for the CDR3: TGTGCTAGTGGTTTGTATTGGGGGCAAGAGCAGTACTTC. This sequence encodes CASGLYWGQEQYF.

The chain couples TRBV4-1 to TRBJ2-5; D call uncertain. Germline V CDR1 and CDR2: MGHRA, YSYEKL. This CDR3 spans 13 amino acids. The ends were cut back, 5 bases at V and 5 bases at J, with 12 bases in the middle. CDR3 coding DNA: TGCGCCAGCAGCATGTCTGGCGGCGAGACCCAGTACTTC. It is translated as CASSMSGGETQYF.

The CDR3, as DNA: TGTGCCAGCAGTTTCCCTAGCGGGGGGGCCGTCGGAGATACGCAGTATTTT. Amino acids: CASSFPSGGAVGDTQYF. This chain links TRBV27 with TRBJ2-3; 12 bases are a match to TRBD2. Germline-derived CDR1 and CDR2 are MNHEY and SMNVEV (reference sequence). There are 17 residues in the CDR3. Trimming took 3 bases from V and 5 from J; bases not matched to a gene: 9.

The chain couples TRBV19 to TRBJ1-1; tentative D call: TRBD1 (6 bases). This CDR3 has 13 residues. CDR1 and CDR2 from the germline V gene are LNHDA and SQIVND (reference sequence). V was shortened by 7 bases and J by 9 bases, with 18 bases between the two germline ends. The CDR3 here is CASTKGESRQAFF. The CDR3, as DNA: TGTGCCAGTACCAAGGGGGAGTCCCGGCAAGCTTTCTTT.

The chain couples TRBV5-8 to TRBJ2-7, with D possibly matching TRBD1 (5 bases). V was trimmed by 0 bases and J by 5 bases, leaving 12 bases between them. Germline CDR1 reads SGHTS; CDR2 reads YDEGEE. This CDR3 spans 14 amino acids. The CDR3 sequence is CASSLGQGIHEQYF. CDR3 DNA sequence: TGTGCCAGCAGCTTGGGGCAGGGTATACACGAGCAGTACTTC.

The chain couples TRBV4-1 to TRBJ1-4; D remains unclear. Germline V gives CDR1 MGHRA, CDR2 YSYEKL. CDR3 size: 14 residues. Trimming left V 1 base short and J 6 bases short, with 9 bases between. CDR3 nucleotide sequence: TGCGCCAGCAGCCAAGGGCCCGGTGATGAAAAACTGTTTTTT. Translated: CASSQGPGDEKLFF.

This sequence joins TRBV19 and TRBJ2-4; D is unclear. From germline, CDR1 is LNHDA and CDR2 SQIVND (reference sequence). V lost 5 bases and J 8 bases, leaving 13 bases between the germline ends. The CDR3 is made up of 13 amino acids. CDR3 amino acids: CASSGLVGDIQYF. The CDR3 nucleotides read TGTGCCAGTAGTGGGTTGGTTGGGGACATTCAGTACTTC.

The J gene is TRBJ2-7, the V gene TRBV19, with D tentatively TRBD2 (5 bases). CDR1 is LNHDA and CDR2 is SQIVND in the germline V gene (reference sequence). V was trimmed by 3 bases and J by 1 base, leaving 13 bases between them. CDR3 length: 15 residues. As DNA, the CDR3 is TGTGCCAGTAGTATTGGAGGCGAGCTATCCTACGAGCAGTACTTC. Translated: CASSIGGELSYEQYF.

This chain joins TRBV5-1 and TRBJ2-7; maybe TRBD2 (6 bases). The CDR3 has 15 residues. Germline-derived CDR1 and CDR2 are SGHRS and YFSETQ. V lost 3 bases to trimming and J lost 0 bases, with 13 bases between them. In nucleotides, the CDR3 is TGCGCCAGCAGCTCTCTAGCGCCTAGCTCCTACGAGCAGTACTTC. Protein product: CASSSLAPSSYEQYF.

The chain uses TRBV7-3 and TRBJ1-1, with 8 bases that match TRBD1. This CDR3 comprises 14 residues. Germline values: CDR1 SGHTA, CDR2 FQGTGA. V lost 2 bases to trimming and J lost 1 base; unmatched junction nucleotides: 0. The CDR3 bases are TGTGCCAGCAGCTTAGGGACAGGGAACACTGAAGCTTTCTTT. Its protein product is CASSLGTGNTEAFF. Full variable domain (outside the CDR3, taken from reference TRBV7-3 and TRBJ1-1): GAGVSQTPSNKVTEKGKYVELRCDPISGHTALYWYRQSLGQGPEFLIYFQGTGAADDSGLPNDRFFAVRPEGSVSTLKIQRTERGDSAVYLCASSLGTGNTEAFFGQGTRLTVV.

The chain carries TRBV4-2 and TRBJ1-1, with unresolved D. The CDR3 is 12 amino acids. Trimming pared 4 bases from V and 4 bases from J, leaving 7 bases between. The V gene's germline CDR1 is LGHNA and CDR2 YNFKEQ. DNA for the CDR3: TGTGCCAGCAGCCCGTATGGCACTGAAGCTTTCTTT. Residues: CASSPYGTEAFF.

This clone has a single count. CDR3: CASSQEGGFYEQYF. CDR3 sequence (DNA): TGTGCCAGCAGCCAAGAGGGGGGGTTCTACGAGCAGTACTTC. The V call is TRBV7-9, the J call TRBJ2-7; tentative D call: TRBD2 (7 bases). V dropped 5 bases and J dropped 3 bases, with 14 bases sitting between them. This CDR3 region has 14 residues. In germline, CDR1 is SEHNR, CDR2 FQNEAQ (reference sequence).

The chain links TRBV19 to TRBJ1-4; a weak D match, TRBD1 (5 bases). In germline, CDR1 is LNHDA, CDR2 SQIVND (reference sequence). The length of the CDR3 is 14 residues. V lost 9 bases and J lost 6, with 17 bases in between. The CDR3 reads CASLERDGYEKLFF. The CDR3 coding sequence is TGTGCCAGCCTAGAACGGGACGGTTATGAAAAACTGTTTTTT.

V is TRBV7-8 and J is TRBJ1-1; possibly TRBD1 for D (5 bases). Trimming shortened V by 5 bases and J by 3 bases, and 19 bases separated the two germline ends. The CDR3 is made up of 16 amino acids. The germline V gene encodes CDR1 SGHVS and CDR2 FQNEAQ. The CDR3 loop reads CASSPTLGPGDTEAFF. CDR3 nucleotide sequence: TGTGCCAGCAGCCCCACCCTTGGTCCGGGGGACACTGAAGCTTTCTTT.

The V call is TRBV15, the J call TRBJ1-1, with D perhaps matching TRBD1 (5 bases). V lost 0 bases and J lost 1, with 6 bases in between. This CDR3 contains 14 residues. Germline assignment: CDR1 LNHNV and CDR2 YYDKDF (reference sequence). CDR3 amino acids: CATSRERGNTEAFF. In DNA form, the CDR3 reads TGTGCCACCAGCAGAGAGAGGGGGAACACTGAAGCTTTCTTT.

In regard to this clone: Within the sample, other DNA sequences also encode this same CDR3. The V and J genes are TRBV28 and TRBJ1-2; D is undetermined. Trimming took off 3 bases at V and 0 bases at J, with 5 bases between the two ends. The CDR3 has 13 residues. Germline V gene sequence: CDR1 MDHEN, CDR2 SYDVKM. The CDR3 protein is CASSLTSNYGYTF. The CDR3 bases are TGTGCCAGCAGTTTGACCTCTAACTATGGCTACACCTTC.

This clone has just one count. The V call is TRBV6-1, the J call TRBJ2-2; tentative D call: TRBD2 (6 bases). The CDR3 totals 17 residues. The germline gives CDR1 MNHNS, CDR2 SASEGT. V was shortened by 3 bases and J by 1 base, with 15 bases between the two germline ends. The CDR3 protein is CASSDIEFSGNTGELFF. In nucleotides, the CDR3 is TGTGCCAGCAGTGATATTGAGTTTAGCGGGAACACCGGGGAGCTGTTTTTT.

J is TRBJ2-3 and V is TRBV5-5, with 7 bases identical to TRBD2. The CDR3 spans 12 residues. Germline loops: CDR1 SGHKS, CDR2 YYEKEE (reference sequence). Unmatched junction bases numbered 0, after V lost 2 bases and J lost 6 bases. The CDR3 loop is CASSLAGDTQYF. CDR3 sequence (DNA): TGTGCCAGCAGCTTAGCGGGGGATACGCAGTATTTT. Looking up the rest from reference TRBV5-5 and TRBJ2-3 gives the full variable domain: DAGVTQSPTHLIKTRGQQVTLRCSPISGHKSVSWYQQVLGQGPQFIFQYYEKEERGRGNFPDRFSARQFPNYSSELNVNALLLGDSALYLCASSLAGDTQYFGPGTRLTVL.

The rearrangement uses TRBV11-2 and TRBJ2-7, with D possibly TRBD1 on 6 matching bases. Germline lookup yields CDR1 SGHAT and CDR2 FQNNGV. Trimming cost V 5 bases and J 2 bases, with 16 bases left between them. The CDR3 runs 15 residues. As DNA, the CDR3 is TGTGCCAGCAGCACTTACGCATCAGGGGCCTACGAGCAGTACTTC. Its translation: CASSTYASGAYEQYF. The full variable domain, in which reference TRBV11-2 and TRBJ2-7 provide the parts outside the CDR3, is EAGVAQSPRYKIIEKRQSVAFWCNPISGHATLYWYQQILGQGPKLLIQFQNNGVVDDSQLPKDRFSAERLKGVDSTLKIQPAKLEDSAVYLCASSTYASGAYEQYFGPGTRLTVT.

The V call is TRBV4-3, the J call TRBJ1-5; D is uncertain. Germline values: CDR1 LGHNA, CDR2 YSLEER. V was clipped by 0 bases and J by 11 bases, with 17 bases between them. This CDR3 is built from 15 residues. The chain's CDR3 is CASSQDWTPTETQHF. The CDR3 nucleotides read TGCGCCAGCAGCCAAGATTGGACTCCGACGGAGACCCAGCATTTT.

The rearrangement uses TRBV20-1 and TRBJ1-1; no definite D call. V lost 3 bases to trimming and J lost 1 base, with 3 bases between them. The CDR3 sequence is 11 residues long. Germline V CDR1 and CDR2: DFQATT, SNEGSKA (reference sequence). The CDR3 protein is CSASPNTEAFF. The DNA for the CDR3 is TGCAGTGCTAGTCCGAACACTGAAGCTTTCTTT.

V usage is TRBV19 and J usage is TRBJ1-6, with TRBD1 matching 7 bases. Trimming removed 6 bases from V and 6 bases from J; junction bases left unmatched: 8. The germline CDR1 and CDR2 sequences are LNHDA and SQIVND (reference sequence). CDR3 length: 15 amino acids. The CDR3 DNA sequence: TGTGCCAGTAGCTTCGACAGGGAACGTAATTCACCCCTCCACTTT. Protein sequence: CASSFDRERNSPLHF. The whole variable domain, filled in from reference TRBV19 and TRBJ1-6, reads DGGITQSPKYLFRKEGQNVTLSCEQNLNHDAMYWYRQDPGQGLRLIYYSQIVNDFQKGDIAEGYSVSREKKESFPLTVTSAQKNPTAFYLCASSFDRERNSPLHFGNGTRLTVT.

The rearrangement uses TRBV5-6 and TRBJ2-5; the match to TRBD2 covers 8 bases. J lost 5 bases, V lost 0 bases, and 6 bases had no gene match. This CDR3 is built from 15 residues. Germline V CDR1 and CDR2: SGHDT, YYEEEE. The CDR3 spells CASSLGGGPGETQYF. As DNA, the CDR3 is TGTGCCAGCAGCTTGGGCGGGGGGCCTGGGGAGACCCAGTACTTC.

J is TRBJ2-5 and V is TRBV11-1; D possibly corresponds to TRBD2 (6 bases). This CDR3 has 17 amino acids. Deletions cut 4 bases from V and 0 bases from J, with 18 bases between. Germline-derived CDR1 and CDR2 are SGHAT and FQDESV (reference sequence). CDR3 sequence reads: CASSSLRAGLDQETQYF. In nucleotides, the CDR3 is TGTGCCAGCAGCTCACTTCGTGCGGGGTTGGACCAAGAGACCCAGTACTTC.

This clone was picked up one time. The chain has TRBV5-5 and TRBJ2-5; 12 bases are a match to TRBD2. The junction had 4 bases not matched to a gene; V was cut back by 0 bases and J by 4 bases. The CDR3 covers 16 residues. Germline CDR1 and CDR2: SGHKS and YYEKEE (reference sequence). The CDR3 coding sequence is TGTGCCAGCAGCTTGGGGACTAGCGGGGTGGGAGAGACCCAGTACTTC. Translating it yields CASSLGTSGVGETQYF.

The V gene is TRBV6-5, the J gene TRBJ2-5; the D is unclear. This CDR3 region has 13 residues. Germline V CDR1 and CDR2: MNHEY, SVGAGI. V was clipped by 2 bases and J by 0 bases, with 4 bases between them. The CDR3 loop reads CASSYLDQETQYF. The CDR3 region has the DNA TGTGCCAGCAGTTACCTCGACCAAGAGACCCAGTACTTC.

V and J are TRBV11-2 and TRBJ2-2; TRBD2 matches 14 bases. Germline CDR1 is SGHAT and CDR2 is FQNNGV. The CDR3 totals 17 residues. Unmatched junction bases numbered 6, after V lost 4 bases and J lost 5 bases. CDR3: CASSYGLAGGRTGELFF. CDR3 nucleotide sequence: TGTGCCAGCAGCTACGGACTAGCGGGGGGAAGGACCGGGGAGCTGTTTTTT.